These 10 T cell receptor beta chains originate from one sample sequenced in a study of blood T cell repertoires in COVID-19. Libraries were prepared by immunoSEQ multiplex PCR; TCRdb keeps only in-frame clonotypes and omits some of them. Of 68,000 or so clones listed, approximately 79% are singletons. Material: peripheral blood. These receptors were collected from a woman aged 50 to 65 with acute or convalescent COVID-19.

The chain uses TRBV2 and TRBJ2-1; D may be TRBD2 (5 bases). Germline V lookup: CDR1 SNHLY, CDR2 FYNNEI. V was shortened by 0 bases and J by 5 bases, with 5 bases between the two germline ends. The CDR3 has 13 amino acids. CDR3 sequence reads: CASSEARDNEQFF. As DNA, the CDR3 is TGTGCCAGCAGTGAAGCGCGGGACAATGAGCAGTTCTTC.

The CDR3 region is CASSELASGGGTQYF. The CDR3, as DNA: TGTGCCAGCAGTGAATTGGCTAGCGGGGGTGGGACCCAGTACTTC. The chain employs TRBV2 and TRBJ2-5, with 10 bases lining up with TRBD2. This CDR3 has 15 amino acids. Germline V gives CDR1 SNHLY, CDR2 FYNNEI. V lost 2 bases to trimming and J lost 7 bases; unmatched junction nucleotides: 7.

J is TRBJ1-1 and V is TRBV4-2, with 7 bases fitting TRBD1. J was trimmed by 2 bases and V by 4 bases; bases with no gene match: 7. The germline gives CDR1 LGHNA, CDR2 YNFKEQ. The CDR3 spans 15 residues. CDR3 nucleotides: TGTGCCAGCAGCCTACGGACAGGCAGAAACACTGAAGCTTTCTTT. Translated: CASSLRTGRNTEAFF.

V is TRBV28 and J is TRBJ1-5, with D possibly TRBD1 on 6 matching bases. The CDR3 spans 13 residues. V was cut by 9 bases and J by 5 bases, with 14 bases left in between. Germline V CDR1 and CDR2: MDHEN, SYDVKM. The CDR3 sequence: CASIRGWDQPQHF. In DNA, the CDR3 is TGTGCCAGTATTAGGGGGTGGGATCAGCCCCAGCATTTT.

V gene TRBV3-1 (or the pseudogene TRBV3-2) combines with J gene TRBJ2-4; 14 bases map to TRBD2. The germline V gene has CDR1 LGHDT and CDR2 YNNKEL (reference sequence). V trimming: 1 base; J trimming: 0 bases; junction bases outside the gene matches: 20. The CDR3 totals 24 residues. The DNA of the CDR3 is TGTGCCAGCAGCCAAGTCCCCCGACTAGCGGGAGGGGGCGGGGGTCGGGTAGCCAAAAACATTCAGTACTTC. It specifies CASSQVPRLAGGGGGRVAKNIQYF.

CDR3 in DNA: TGCGCCAGCAGCCAAGGGTATCAGGGGGGACTTGTTTCCGAGCAGTACTTC. It is translated as CASSQGYQGGLVSEQYF. The rearrangement joins TRBV4-1 to TRBJ2-7, with D tentatively TRBD1 (7 bases). CDR1 is MGHRA, CDR2 YSYEKL, per germline. The CDR3 length is 17 residues. V was cut by 1 base and J by 6 bases, with 22 bases left in between.

This clone was seen a single time. The J gene is TRBJ1-2, the V gene TRBV7-2; D is possibly TRBD1 (6 bases). V was pared by 2 bases and J by 7 bases, with 17 bases between. CDR3 length: 15 residues. Germline CDR1 is SGHTA and CDR2 is FQGNSA. CDR3 region: CASSLFAGASLGYTF. CDR3 bases: TGTGCCAGCAGCTTATTTGCGGGGGCGAGCCTTGGCTACACCTTC.

This chain uses TRBV27 with TRBJ1-1, with D possibly matching TRBD1 (6 bases). V lost 7 bases and J lost 8, with 17 bases in between. The CDR3 contains 13 residues. The germline CDR1 and CDR2 sequences are MNHEY and SMNVEV (reference sequence). This CDR3 reads CASKDDRSYEAFF. In DNA form, the CDR3 reads TGTGCCAGCAAGGACGACAGGAGCTACGAAGCTTTCTTT.

This chain joins TRBV18 and TRBJ1-5; weak D call: TRBD1 (6 bases). Germline CDR1 and CDR2: KGHSH and LQKENI. V was pared by 0 bases and J by 3 bases, with 12 bases between. This CDR3 is built from 16 residues. The CDR3 DNA reads TGTGCCAGCTCACCACCAGGGACACCCGCCAATCAGCCCCAGCATTTT. Translating it yields CASSPPGTPANQPQHF.

The V gene is TRBV4-2, the J gene TRBJ2-7; 7 bases agree with TRBD2. The CDR3 length is 15 residues. V lost 4 bases to trimming and J lost 4 bases; unmatched junction nucleotides: 10. Per germline, CDR1 LGHNA and CDR2 YNFKEQ. This chain's CDR3 is CASSLRAGVGYEQYF. The CDR3 nucleotides read TGTGCCAGCAGCCTTAGGGCGGGGGTAGGATACGAGCAGTACTTC.